Below are 9 T cell receptor beta chains sequenced from a single sample in a study of blood T cells in healthy people across ages. Next came a second PCR, run for about 6 to 11 cycles, which used a sample-barcoded 5' primer along with a J-beta primer mix. Each CDR3 protein is one row after TCRdb ran MiXCR on the 5' RACE reads. The data contain 1.5 million to 2 million distinct CDR3 sequences, 28% of them singletons. Input material: blood. The receptors originated from a woman in her twenties or thirties in good health.

The J gene is TRBJ2-1, the V gene TRBV9; the D gene could be TRBD1 or TRBD2 (5 bases each). Germline V gene data show CDR1 as SGDLS and CDR2 as YYNGEE. Trimming shortened V by 3 bases and J by 5 bases, and 12 bases separated the two germline ends. This CDR3 has 14 residues. The CDR3 DNA is TGTGCCAGCAGCGCCCGGGACGGAAACAATGAGCAGTTCTTC. It yields the protein CASSARDGNNEQFF.

This chain links TRBV24-1 with TRBJ1-6; the D gene is possibly TRBD1 (6 bases). Trimming removed 9 bases at V and 11 bases at J, with 16 bases between. The germline gives CDR1 KGHDR, CDR2 SFDVKD. The CDR3 is made up of 13 amino acids. CDR3: CATSDGGRTPLHF. For the CDR3, the DNA is TGTGCCACCTCAGACGGGGGCAGAACACCCCTCCACTTT.

The chain combines TRBV2 with TRBJ2-5; perhaps TRBD1 as D (6 bases). The DNA end is a closer match to TRBJ2-7, so the J assignment may be wrong. The germline V gene encodes CDR1 SNHLY and CDR2 FYNNEI. The CDR3 extends over 13 amino acids. The CDR3 loop reads CASRGTSLDEQYF. The DNA of the CDR3 is TGTGCCAGCAGGGGGACAAGTTTGGACGAGCAGTACTTC.

This chain uses TRBV4-1 with TRBJ2-1, with 9 bases matching TRBD2. Germline V CDR1 and CDR2: MGHRA, YSYEKL. This CDR3 spans 16 amino acids. V dropped 4 bases and J dropped 5; count of bases not matched to a gene: 9. The CDR3 DNA follows: TGCGCCAGCAGCCGGGCCGGGACTAGCCCTAACAATGAGCAGTTCTTC. Translation: CASSRAGTSPNNEQFF.

The V and J genes are TRBV6-1 and TRBJ2-7; the D gene is possibly TRBD2 (5 bases). V was clipped by 6 bases and J by 7 bases, with 28 bases between them. Germline V gene sequence: CDR1 MNHNS, CDR2 SASEGT. The CDR3 runs to 17 residues. Written as DNA, the CDR3 is TGTGCCAGCAGCCGAGGAGCTTCGGGTCTCGCTGCGGGTGAGCAGTACTTC. Protein: CASSRGASGLAAGEQYF.

Remarks on this clonotype: A single base separates this from a much larger clone, so it may be a read error. The chain uses TRBV7-9 and TRBJ2-5, with a possible D match to TRBD2 (6 bases). Germline CDR1 reads SEHNR; CDR2 reads FQNEAQ (reference sequence). Trimming removed 2 bases at V and 3 bases at J, with 16 bases between. This CDR3 has 16 residues. CDR3 residues: CASSLLRGGDEETQYF. CDR3 DNA: TGTGCCAGCAGCTTATTACGCGGCGGGGATGAAGAGACCCAGTACTTC.

This clonotype was recorded once. The chain combines TRBV7-2 with TRBJ2-5; 11 bases agree with TRBD2. V gave up 5 bases and J gave up 4 bases; unmatched junction bases: 9. The CDR3 totals 16 residues. Germline values: CDR1 SGHTA, CDR2 FQGNSA. The CDR3 protein is CASSPQLAGAGETQYF. CDR3 sequence (DNA): TGTGCCAGCAGCCCCCAACTAGCGGGAGCGGGAGAGACCCAGTACTTC.

V is TRBV19 and J is TRBJ1-2; D might be TRBD1 (5 bases). The length of the CDR3 is 13 residues. CDR1 is LNHDA, CDR2 SQIVND, per germline (reference sequence). Trimming shortened V by 5 bases and J by 6 bases, and 13 bases separated the two germline ends. The CDR3 coding sequence is TGTGCCAGTAGTCCGAAGGGGACGGATGGCTACACCTTC. As protein: CASSPKGTDGYTF.

In its sample, this clonotype was seen a few times. The chain carries TRBV7-2 and TRBJ1-5; D is possibly TRBD1 (5 bases). V was clipped by 5 bases and J by 6 bases, with 11 bases between them. Per the germline V gene, CDR1 is SGHTA and CDR2 is FQGNSA. This CDR3 spans 13 amino acids. Here the CDR3 DNA reads TGTGCCAGCAGCGATCAGGGAGGTCAGCCCCAGCATTTT. Encoded protein: CASSDQGGQPQHF.